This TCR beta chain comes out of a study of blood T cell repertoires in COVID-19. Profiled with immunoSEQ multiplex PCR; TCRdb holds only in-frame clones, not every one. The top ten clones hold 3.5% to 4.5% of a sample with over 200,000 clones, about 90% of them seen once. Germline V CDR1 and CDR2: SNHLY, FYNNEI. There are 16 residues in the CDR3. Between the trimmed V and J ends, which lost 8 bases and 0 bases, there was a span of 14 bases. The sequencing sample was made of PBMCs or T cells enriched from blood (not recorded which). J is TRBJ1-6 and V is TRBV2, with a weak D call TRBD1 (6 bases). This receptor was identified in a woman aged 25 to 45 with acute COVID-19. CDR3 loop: CASLGGASSYNSPLHF. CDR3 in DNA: TGTGCCAGCCTGGGGGGGGCCAGCTCCTATAATTCACCCCTCCACTTT.